This TCR beta chain is from a study of PD-1 blockade in mismatch repair-deficient tumors. The protocol was immunoSEQ multiplex PCR, while the TCRdb copy is restricted to in-frame clones and leaves out a portion. Among fewer than 60,000 clones listed, approximately 80% were seen once. Mismatch repair deficiency was confirmed in all patients, by PCR or immunohistochemistry. Germline V gene sequence: CDR1 MNHEY, CDR2 SMNVEV (reference sequence). The CDR3 covers 15 residues. The junction had 7 bases not matched to a gene; V was cut back by 6 bases and J by 2 bases. The chain links TRBV27 to TRBJ2-7; 10 bases match TRBD2. The TCR originated in an adult with mismatch repair-deficient cancer. The sample was PBMCs, taken before pembrolizumab treatment. The CDR3 nucleotides read TGTGCCAGCAGCACTAGCGGGAAGGGAACCTACGAGCAGTACTTC. Protein product: CASSTSGKGTYEQYF.